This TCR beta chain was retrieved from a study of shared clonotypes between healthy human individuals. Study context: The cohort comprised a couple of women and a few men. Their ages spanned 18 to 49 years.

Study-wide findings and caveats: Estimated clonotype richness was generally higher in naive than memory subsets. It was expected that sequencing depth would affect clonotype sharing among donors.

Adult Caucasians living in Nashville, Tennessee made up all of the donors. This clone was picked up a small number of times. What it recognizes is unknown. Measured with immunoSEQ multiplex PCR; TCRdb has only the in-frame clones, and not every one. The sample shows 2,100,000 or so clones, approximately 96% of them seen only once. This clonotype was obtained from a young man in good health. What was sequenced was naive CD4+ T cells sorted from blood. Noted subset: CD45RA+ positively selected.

The DNA of the CDR3 is TGTGCCAGCTCACCAGGGCTTATCGGTAATTCACCCCTCCACTTT. Protein product: CASSPGLIGNSPLHF. The gene calls are TRBV18 and TRBJ1-6, with D hard to call. V lost 2 bases to trimming and J lost 6 bases, with 11 bases between them. CDR3 length: 15 residues. Germline V gene data show CDR1 as KGHSH and CDR2 as LQKENI.